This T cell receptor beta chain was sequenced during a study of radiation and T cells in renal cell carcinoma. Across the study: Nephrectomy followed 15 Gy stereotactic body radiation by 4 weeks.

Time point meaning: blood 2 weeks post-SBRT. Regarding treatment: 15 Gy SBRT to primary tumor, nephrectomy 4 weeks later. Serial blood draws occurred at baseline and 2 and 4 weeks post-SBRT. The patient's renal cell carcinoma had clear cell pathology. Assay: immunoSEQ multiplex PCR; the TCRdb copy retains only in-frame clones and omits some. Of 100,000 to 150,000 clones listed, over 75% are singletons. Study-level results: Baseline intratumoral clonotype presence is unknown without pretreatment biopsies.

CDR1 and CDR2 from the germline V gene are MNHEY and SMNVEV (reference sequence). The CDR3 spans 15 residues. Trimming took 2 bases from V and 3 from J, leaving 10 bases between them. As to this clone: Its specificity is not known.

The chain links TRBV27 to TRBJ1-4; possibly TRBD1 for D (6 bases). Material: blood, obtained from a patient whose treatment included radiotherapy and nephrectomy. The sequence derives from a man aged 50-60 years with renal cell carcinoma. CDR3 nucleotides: TGTGCCAGCAGTTTACAGGGGTTCTCTAATGAAAAACTGTTTTTT. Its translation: CASSLQGFSNEKLFF.